The clone carrying this T cell receptor beta chain was seen more than once but under ten times. Sample-barcoded 5' priming and a J-beta primer mix drove a second PCR of roughly 6 to 12 cycles. Researchers report that each sample yielded at least 3 million CDR3-containing paired-end reads. Each CDR3 protein is one row after TCRdb ran MiXCR on the 5' RACE reads. Here the sample spans roughly 410,000 distinct CDR3 sequences, 52% being singletons. This sample is drawn from a study of blood T cells in healthy people across ages. Trimming removed 4 bases from V and 6 bases from J; junction bases left unmatched: 6. Germline CDR1 SQVTM, CDR2 ANQGSEA. The CDR3 runs to 13 residues.

This TCR derives from a man aged 55 to 70 in good health. Source material: blood. The genes are TRBV29-1 and TRBJ2-1, with 7 bases aligning to TRBD2. The CDR3 is CSVAGGATNEQFF. The CDR3 DNA sequence: TGCAGCGTTGCGGGGGGAGCCACCAATGAGCAGTTCTTC.